This T cell receptor beta chain originates from a study of cytomegalovirus exposure and HLA in healthy donors. Study-wide results and limits: A few CMV-associated chains were confirmed in vitro to be specific for CMV antigens.

About this clone itself: Its antigen is unknown.

Using immunoSEQ multiplex PCR, the repertoire was profiled, and TCRdb retains in-frame clones only, with some absent. The sample has about 160,000 clones, roughly nine tenths seen once. Per the germline V gene, CDR1 is SGDLS and CDR2 is YYNGEE. V was pared by 0 bases and J by 7 bases, with 6 bases of the junction left unmatched. CDR3 length: 15 residues. This chain links TRBV9 with TRBJ1-5; 8 positions agree with TRBD1. This clonotype originated in a woman younger than 45 in good health and CMV-seronegative. Sequenced input: PBMCs. CDR3 protein: CASSVGQGAGQPQHF. DNA for the CDR3: TGTGCCAGCAGCGTAGGGCAGGGGGCCGGACAGCCCCAGCATTTT.